These T cell receptor beta chains were read from a single sample in a study of cytomegalovirus exposure and HLA in healthy donors. Assay: immunoSEQ multiplex PCR; the TCRdb copy retains only in-frame clones and omits some. Of some 150,000 clones listed, approximately 84% are singletons. The sequenced sample was PBMCs. The receptor set was obtained from a man aged 30-40 years in good health and CMV-seropositive. Both conserved end residues are part of each CDR3. D genes are given only for firm matches. A row's size may be missing; if present it is once, few, many or a size class.

J gene: TRBJ2-3; clone size: .; D gene: .; V gene: TRBV12-5; CDR3 DNA: TGTGCTAGTGGTTTGGCAGCGGGCCCCCGGGGAGATACGCAGTATTTT; CDR3 protein: CASGLAAGPRGDTQYF
J gene: TRBJ2-1; clone size: once; D gene: .; V gene: TRBV9; CDR3 DNA: TGTGCCAGCAGCGACCAGGGCAATGAGCAGTTCTTC; CDR3 protein: CASSDQGNEQFF
J gene: TRBJ2-4; clone size: .; D gene: .; V gene: TRBV28; CDR3 DNA: TGTGCCAGCAGTGAAACCGGGGTTGGTGGCATTCAGTACTTC; CDR3 protein: CASSETGVGGIQYF
J gene: TRBJ2-7; clone size: .; D gene: .; V gene: TRBV7-8; CDR3 DNA: TGTGCCAGCAGCAATCAGGGGCTCGAGCAGTACTTC; CDR3 protein: CASSNQGLEQYF
J gene: TRBJ1-1; clone size: few; D gene: .; V gene: TRBV6-5; CDR3 DNA: TGTGCCAGCAGTTCCACAATGAACACTGAAGCTTTCTTT; CDR3 protein: CASSSTMNTEAFF
J gene: TRBJ2-1; clone size: .; D gene: .; V gene: TRBV6-5; CDR3 DNA: TGTGCCAGCAGTTATCAGGGCCCCGGAGGGTCCAATGAGCAGTTCTTC; CDR3 protein: CASSYQGPGGSNEQFF
J gene: TRBJ2-1; clone size: few; D gene: TRBD2; V gene: TRBV4-1; CDR3 DNA: TGCGCCAGCAGCCAACCCGGACTAGCGTTGGGGAATGAGCAGTTCTTC; CDR3 protein: CASSQPGLALGNEQFF
J gene: TRBJ2-5; clone size: .; D gene: .; V gene: TRBV10-3; CDR3 DNA: TGTGCCATTAGGAGCACAACTAGCCAAGAGACCCAGTACTTC; CDR3 protein: CAIRSTTSQETQYF
J gene: TRBJ2-3; clone size: .; D gene: TRBD1; V gene: TRBV11-2; CDR3 DNA: TGTGCCAGCAGCTCAAACAGGGGGCTCACAGATACGCAGTATTTT; CDR3 protein: CASSSNRGLTDTQYF
J gene: TRBJ2-1; clone size: .; D gene: .; V gene: TRBV18; CDR3 DNA: TGTGCCAGCTCACCCGCGGGACAGAACAATGAGCAGTTCTTC; CDR3 protein: CASSPAGQNNEQFF
J gene: TRBJ2-3; clone size: .; D gene: .; V gene: TRBV28; CDR3 DNA: TGTGCCAGCAGTCGGACACGGCTTAGCACAGATACGCAGTATTTT; CDR3 protein: CASSRTRLSTDTQYF
J gene: TRBJ2-1; clone size: .; D gene: .; V gene: TRBV7-3; CDR3 DNA: TGTGCCAGCAGCTTAAGTGTCCTAGCGTTCAATGAGCAGTTCTTC; CDR3 protein: CASSLSVLAFNEQFF
J gene: TRBJ1-6; clone size: .; D gene: TRBD1; V gene: TRBV19; CDR3 DNA: TGTGCCAGTAGTAGTCTGGGACAGGGGAATTCACCCCTCCACTTT; CDR3 protein: CASSSLGQGNSPLHF
J gene: TRBJ2-1; clone size: once; D gene: TRBD1; V gene: TRBV19; CDR3 DNA: TGTGCCAGTAGTATCGGGACAGACAATGAGCAGTTCTTC; CDR3 protein: CASSIGTDNEQFF
J gene: TRBJ2-3; clone size: .; D gene: TRBD1; V gene: TRBV19; CDR3 DNA: TGTGCCAGTAGTTGGGGACAGGGAACAGATACGCAGTATTTT; CDR3 protein: CASSWGQGTDTQYF
J gene: TRBJ2-7; clone size: .; D gene: TRBD2; V gene: TRBV9; CDR3 DNA: TGTGCCAGCAGCGTAGAGGGAGCGGGGGCCTACGAGCAGTACTTC; CDR3 protein: CASSVEGAGAYEQYF
J gene: TRBJ2-7; clone size: .; D gene: TRBD1; V gene: TRBV5-1; CDR3 DNA: TGCGCCAGCAGCTGGACAGGGGGGAATCACGAGCAGTACTTC; CDR3 protein: CASSWTGGNHEQYF
J gene: TRBJ2-7; clone size: .; D gene: .; V gene: TRBV7-8; CDR3 DNA: TGTGCCAGCAGCTTAGCACAGGGAGCCACCTACGAGCAGTACTTC; CDR3 protein: CASSLAQGATYEQYF
J gene: TRBJ2-2; clone size: few; D gene: .; V gene: TRBV28; CDR3 DNA: TGTGCCAGCAGTCGGAGCACCGGGGAGCTGTTTTTT; CDR3 protein: CASSRSTGELFF
J gene: TRBJ2-2; clone size: .; D gene: .; V gene: TRBV28; CDR3 DNA: TGTGCCAGCACCCTCCTCTTAGCACGGGCCGGGGAGCTGTTTTTT; CDR3 protein: CASTLLLARAGELFF
J gene: TRBJ1-1; clone size: .; D gene: TRBD1; V gene: TRBV11-3; CDR3 DNA: TGTGCCAGCAGCGGCAGACAGGGACTGAACACTGAAGCTTTCTTT; CDR3 protein: CASSGRQGLNTEAFF
J gene: TRBJ2-7; clone size: .; D gene: TRBD2; V gene: TRBV9; CDR3 DNA: TGTGCCAGCAGCGTAGGCGAACCCGGGGGGGCGGCCTACGAGCAGTACTTC; CDR3 protein: CASSVGEPGGAAYEQYF
J gene: TRBJ2-7; clone size: .; D gene: .; V gene: TRBV4-1; CDR3 DNA: TGCGCCAGCAGCCAAGACGCAGGGCCATACTACGAGCAGTACTTC; CDR3 protein: CASSQDAGPYYEQYF
J gene: TRBJ1-5; clone size: .; D gene: .; V gene: TRBV7-3; CDR3 DNA: TGTGCCAGCATCTTCTGGGGGGGCAATCAGCCCCAGCATTTT; CDR3 protein: CASIFWGGNQPQHF
J gene: TRBJ1-2; clone size: .; D gene: .; V gene: TRBV9; CDR3 DNA: TGTGCCAGATGCCAGGGGTGCTACACCTTC; CDR3 protein: CARCQGCYTF
J gene: TRBJ2-1; clone size: .; D gene: .; V gene: TRBV5-4; CDR3 DNA: TGTGCCAGCAGCTTGGGGGGGCCCGAAGACTACAATGAGCAGTTCTTC; CDR3 protein: CASSLGGPEDYNEQFF
J gene: TRBJ2-1; clone size: .; D gene: .; V gene: TRBV6-5; CDR3 DNA: TGTGCCAGCAGCCTAGACTCGTACAATGAGCAGTTCTTC; CDR3 protein: CASSLDSYNEQFF
J gene: TRBJ1-4; clone size: .; D gene: TRBD1; V gene: TRBV30; CDR3 DNA: TGTGCCTGGAGTGTACCGGCAGGGGGCTATGAAAAACTGTTTTTT; CDR3 protein: CAWSVPAGGYEKLFF
J gene: TRBJ2-3; clone size: .; D gene: TRBD1; V gene: TRBV18; CDR3 DNA: TGTGCCAGCTCACCGCGGACAGGGAAACTAGCAGATACGCAGTATTTT; CDR3 protein: CASSPRTGKLADTQYF
J gene: TRBJ1-4; clone size: .; D gene: TRBD1; V gene: TRBV6-5; CDR3 DNA: TGTGCCAGCAGTGGGACAGAGCGTAAAGAAAAACTGTTTTTT; CDR3 protein: CASSGTERKEKLFF
J gene: TRBJ2-1; clone size: .; D gene: TRBD2; V gene: TRBV5-4; CDR3 DNA: TGTGCCAGCAGCTTGAGGCTAGCGGGGGGGCCCAATGAGCAGTTCTTC; CDR3 protein: CASSLRLAGGPNEQFF